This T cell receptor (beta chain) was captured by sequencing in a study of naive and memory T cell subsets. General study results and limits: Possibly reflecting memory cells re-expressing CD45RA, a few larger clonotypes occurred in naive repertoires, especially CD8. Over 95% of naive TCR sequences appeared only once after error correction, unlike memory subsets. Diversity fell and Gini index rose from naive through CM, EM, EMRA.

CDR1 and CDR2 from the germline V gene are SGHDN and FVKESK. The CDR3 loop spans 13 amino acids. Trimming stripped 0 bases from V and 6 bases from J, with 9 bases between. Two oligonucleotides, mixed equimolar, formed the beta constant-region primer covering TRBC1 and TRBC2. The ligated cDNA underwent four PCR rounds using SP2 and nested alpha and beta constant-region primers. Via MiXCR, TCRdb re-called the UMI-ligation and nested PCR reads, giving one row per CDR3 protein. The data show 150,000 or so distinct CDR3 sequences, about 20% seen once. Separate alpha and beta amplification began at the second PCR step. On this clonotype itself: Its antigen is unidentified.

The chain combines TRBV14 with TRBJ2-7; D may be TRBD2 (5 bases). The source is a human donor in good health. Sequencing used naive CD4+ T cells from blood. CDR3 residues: CASSQDLGSEQYF. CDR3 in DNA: TGTGCCAGCAGCCAAGATTTGGGGAGCGAGCAGTACTTC.